This T cell receptor (beta chain) was profiled in a study of blood T cell repertoires in COVID-19. This clone appeared a few times. Measured with immunoSEQ multiplex PCR; TCRdb has only the in-frame clones, and not every one. Of over 55,000 clones listed, approximately 91% are singletons. The CDR3 runs to 16 residues. CDR1 MNHEY and CDR2 SVGAGI come from the germline V gene. After removal of 0 bases from V and 6 bases from J, the junction contained 3 bases not matched to a gene. This TCR was recovered from a man aged 55 to 69 with acute or convalescent COVID-19. The J gene is TRBJ2-1, the V gene TRBV6-5, with TRBD2 matching over 12 bases. Sequencing was done on a sample of peripheral blood. CDR3: CASSYSGLAGSNEQFF. CDR3 in DNA: TGTGCCAGCAGTTACTCCGGACTAGCGGGGAGCAATGAGCAGTTCTTC.